Sequencing of this T cell receptor beta chain was carried out in a study of blood T cell repertoires in COVID-19. Study summary: Researchers got acute and convalescent COVID-19 samples from the United States, Italy and Spain. T cells, B-cell-depleted T cells, or PBMCs supplied cDNA or gDNA.

Per the original data handling: Counts of nucleated cells, estimated from reference gene primer amplification, were obtained. The repertoire was sequenced with immunoSEQ multiplex PCR; TCRdb's copy has only in-frame clones and lacks some. V and J calls and clone size follow that table, whereas D and trimming were derived from the DNA. The table lists roughly 80,000 clones, approximately 90% of them singletons. CDR3 length: 14 amino acids. Trimming left V 4 bases short and J 0 bases short, with 10 bases between. The germline gives CDR1 SGHRS, CDR2 YFSETQ. Sequences were obtained from peripheral blood. This clonotype was obtained from a woman of 80 years or more with acute or convalescent COVID-19. The chain employs TRBV5-1 and TRBJ1-2; the D gene is possibly TRBD1 (6 bases). Here the CDR3 reads CASSQQGANYGYTF. Here the CDR3 DNA reads TGCGCCAGCAGCCAACAGGGAGCTAACTATGGCTACACCTTC.